The T cell receptor (beta chain) described here comes from a study of cytomegalovirus exposure and HLA in healthy donors. When sampled, the donors appeared nominally healthy, though they likely had unrecorded immune exposures. On this clone itself: The target antigen is unknown.

Regarding the study as a whole: With later analysis, a missense DCLRE1C variant became linked to TCR beta V- and J-gene trimming. Being productive about 90% or about 30% of the time was typical of most TCR beta V segments in an earlier analysis.

V lost 7 bases and J 6 bases, leaving 18 bases between the germline ends. Germline V CDR1 and CDR2: MNHNS, SASEGT. The CDR3 sequence is 14 residues long. PCR amplification relied on 60 Vbeta primers (plus 13 Jbeta primers). Measured with immunoSEQ multiplex PCR; TCRdb has only the in-frame clones, and not every one. The data show about 200,000 clones, roughly 84% seen once. The sequenced sample was PBMCs. This TCR was recovered from a girl between 5 and 17 years old in good health and CMV-seronegative. V is TRBV6-1 and J is TRBJ1-2; D unresolved. CDR3 residues: CASTFLLDGDGYTF. CDR3 DNA sequence: TGTGCCAGCACTTTCTTACTCGACGGAGATGGCTACACCTTC.